This T cell receptor (beta chain) was identified during a study of T-cell reconstitution after alpha-beta-depleted transplantation in children. This clonotype was seen at least ten times. As yet, its antigen is unknown. Unique molecular identifiers were built into the TCRbeta library. TCRdb re-called the PCR reads with MiXCR, one entry per CDR3 protein. Among approximately 110,000 distinct CDR3 sequences listed, roughly 23% were seen once. V shed 3 bases and J 0 bases; nucleotides not matched to a gene: 18. The CDR3 runs to 21 residues. The germline CDR1 and CDR2 sequences are LNHNV and YYDKDF (reference sequence). General study results and limits: At around two months after transplant, the alpha-beta T cells were reportedly derived from several hundred expanded clones that came from non-depleted graft cells. The main origin of T-cell counts and diversity one year after transplant was newly produced T cells.

Here the sequenced sample was PBMCs, mostly from graft donor cells, taken 180 days after TCRalphabeta/CD19-depleted stem cell transplant. J is TRBJ1-5 and V is TRBV15; 9 bases agree with TRBD1. The clonotype originates from a male patient between 2 and 9 years old who had a stem cell transplant for chronic granulomatous disease, so the T cells may come from the graft donor. The CDR3 reads CATSRIEPSNRTGDSNQPQHF. Written as DNA, the CDR3 is TGTGCCACCAGCAGGATAGAGCCCAGCAACCGGACAGGGGATAGCAATCAGCCCCAGCATTTT. The variable domain in full, with the rest retrieved from reference TRBV15 and TRBJ1-5, is DAMVIQNPRYQVTQFGKPVTLSCSQTLNHNVMYWYQQKSSQAPKLLFHYYDKDFNNEADTPDNFQSRRPNTSFCFLDIRSPGLGDTAMYLCATSRIEPSNRTGDSNQPQHFGDGTRLSIL.